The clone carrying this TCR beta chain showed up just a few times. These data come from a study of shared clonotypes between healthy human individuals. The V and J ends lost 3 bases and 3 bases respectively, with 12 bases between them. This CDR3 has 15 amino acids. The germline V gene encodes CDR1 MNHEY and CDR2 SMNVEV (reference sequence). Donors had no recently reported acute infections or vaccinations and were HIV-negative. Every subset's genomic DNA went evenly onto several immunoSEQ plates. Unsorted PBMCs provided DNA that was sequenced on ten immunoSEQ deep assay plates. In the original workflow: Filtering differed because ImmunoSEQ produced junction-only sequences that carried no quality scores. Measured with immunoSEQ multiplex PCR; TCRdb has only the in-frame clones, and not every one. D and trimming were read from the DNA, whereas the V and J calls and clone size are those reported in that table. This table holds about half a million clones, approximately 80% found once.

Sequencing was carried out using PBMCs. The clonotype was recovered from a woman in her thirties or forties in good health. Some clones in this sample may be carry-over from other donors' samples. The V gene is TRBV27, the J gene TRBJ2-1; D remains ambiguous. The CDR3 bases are TGTGCCAGCAGTTTCCCCGGGCTAGACTACAATGAGCAGTTCTTC. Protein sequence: CASSFPGLDYNEQFF.